This is a list of T cell receptor beta chains from one sample in a study of cytomegalovirus exposure and HLA in healthy donors. The method was immunoSEQ multiplex PCR; TCRdb's version includes in-frame clones alone and lacks a portion of them. The sample has 160,000 or so clones; roughly 80% are singletons. The sample comprised PBMCs. These receptors all come from a woman between 50 and 59 years old in good health and CMV-seronegative. The CDR3 runs from the conserved cysteine through the conserved F or W. The D gene is left open where the match is weak. Clone size is given for some rows only: seen once, a few or many times, or a class if the clone is expanded.

V	D	J	size	DNA	CDR3
TRBV27	NA	TRBJ2-1	NA	TGTGCCAGCAGTTCGGCTTCGGAGGGAGGGGGCTCCTACAATGAGCAGTTCTTC	CASSSASEGGGSYNEQFF
TRBV5-1	NA	TRBJ1-2	NA	TGCGCCAGCAGCGCGACGGGGAACTATGGCTACACCTTC	CASSATGNYGYTF
TRBV7-9	TRBD2	TRBJ2-1	NA	TGTGCCAGCAGCTTTCAACTAGCGGGAGGATACAATGAGCAGTTCTTC	CASSFQLAGGYNEQFF
TRBV28	NA	TRBJ2-2	NA	TGTGCCAGCAGTTTAGAGGGGGGGAGAGCCGGGGAGCTGTTTTTT	CASSLEGGRAGELFF
TRBV19	TRBD1	TRBJ2-3	NA	TGTGCCAGTAGTATCCCCGGACAGGGTTTCACAGATACGCAGTATTTT	CASSIPGQGFTDTQYF
TRBV5-6	TRBD1	TRBJ1-1	few	TGTGCCAGCAGCTTATGGGGGACAGGGATAGTGGCTGAAGCTTTCTTT	CASSLWGTGIVAEAFF
TRBV6-1	NA	TRBJ1-4	NA	TGTGCCAGCAATTCGCAGGGTGTTTCTGAAAAACTGTTTTTT	CASNSQGVSEKLFF
TRBV28	TRBD1	TRBJ2-7	NA	TGTGCCAGCAGTTTCGTGACAGGGGGCTCCGAGCAGTACTTC	CASSFVTGGSEQYF
TRBV29-1	TRBD1	TRBJ2-6	NA	TGCAGCGTCCCGCGGGACAGGGGGAGCTCTGGGGCCAACGTCCTGACTTTC	CSVPRDRGSSGANVLTF
TRBV5-5	TRBD1	TRBJ1-3	once	TGTGCCAGCAGGTGGGGACAGTCATCTGGAAACACCATATATTTT	CASRWGQSSGNTIYF
TRBV19	NA	TRBJ2-5	once	TGTGCCAGTAGTATTGGGGGGGCCGGGAGGAGGGAGACCCAGTACTTC	CASSIGGAGRRETQYF
TRBV11-3	TRBD2	TRBJ2-1	few	TGTGCCAGCAGCCCGAGTAGCGGGAGGGCCTTCGGCAATGAGCAGTTCTTC	CASSPSSGRAFGNEQFF
TRBV2	NA	TRBJ2-1	once	TGTGCCAGAAAGGGGGGGCATGAGCAGTTCTTC	CARKGGHEQFF
TRBV7-6	TRBD1	TRBJ1-1	NA	TGTGCCAGCAGCTTAACCCCGACAGGGTTGGACACTGAAGCTTTCTTT	CASSLTPTGLDTEAFF
TRBV7-9	TRBD1	TRBJ1-4	NA	TGTGCCAGCAGCCGGGACAGCGAAAAACTGTTTTTT	CASSRDSEKLFF
TRBV2	TRBD2	TRBJ2-5	NA	TGTGCCAGCACGGGCGGGAGGTACCAAGAGACCCAGTACTTC	CASTGGRYQETQYF
TRBV29-1	TRBD2	TRBJ2-2	NA	TGCAGCGTGATGGGACTAGCGGGAGCTAACACCGGGGAGCTGTTTTTT	CSVMGLAGANTGELFF
TRBV7-8	TRBD1	TRBJ1-5	NA	TGTGCCAGCAGCTTAGTTTGGATGGACAGGGGAAACGGGGATCAGCCCCAGCATTTT	CASSLVWMDRGNGDQPQHF
TRBV11-2	TRBD1	TRBJ1-2	NA	TGTGCCAGCAGCTCCCCACTGGACAGGGGAAATGGCTACACCTTC	CASSSPLDRGNGYTF
TRBV20-1	TRBD1	TRBJ2-7	NA	TGCAGTGCTGGGGACAGGGGCGAGCAGTACTTC	CSAGDRGEQYF